Listed below are T cell receptor beta chains from one sample, sequenced in a study of blood T cell repertoires in COVID-19. Using immunoSEQ multiplex PCR, the repertoire was profiled, and TCRdb retains in-frame clones only, with some absent. Of roughly 280,000 clones in the sample, approximately 81% were seen once. Input material: peripheral blood. The receptor source for this set is a man aged 55 to 70 with acute or convalescent COVID-19. The CDR3 runs from the conserved cysteine through the conserved F or W. Each record gives: D gene, J gene, V gene, clone size, CDR3 protein, CDR3 DNA. The D gene is left open where the match is weak. Clone sizes are given selectively: once, few, many, or a class where the clone is expanded.

>-|TRBJ2-3|TRBV5-1|-
CASSLGGPSTDTQYF
TGCGCCAGCAGCCTGGGGGGCCCTAGCACAGATACGCAGTATTTT
>-|TRBJ2-2|TRBV19|-
CASTNSGTGELFF
TGTGCCAGTACCAATAGCGGCACCGGGGAGCTGTTTTTT
>-|TRBJ1-2|TRBV15|-
CATSRDFQGSYGYTF
TGTGCCACCAGCAGAGATTTCCAGGGGAGCTATGGCTACACCTTC
>TRBD1|TRBJ1-1|TRBV5-1|few
CASSWRQGAVNTEAFF
TGCGCCAGCAGCTGGAGACAGGGGGCAGTTAACACTGAAGCTTTCTTT
>-|TRBJ2-7|TRBV28|-
CASSFSLPGVNEQYF
TGTGCCAGCAGTTTTTCCCTCCCAGGGGTTAACGAGCAGTACTTC
>-|TRBJ2-1|TRBV7-5|once
CARSLERQGKTSNLLSAEQFF
TGTGCCAGAAGCTTAGAGAGACAGGGGAAGACAAGTAACCTGCTGTCGGCTGAGCAGTTCTTC
>TRBD1|TRBJ2-1|TRBV7-9|few
CASSSRGLGGNEQFF
TGTGCCAGCAGCTCCAGGGGGCTGGGGGGAAATGAGCAGTTCTTC
>-|TRBJ2-2|TRBV7-3|-
CASSLYREANTGELFF
TGTGCCAGCAGCCTTTACAGGGAAGCGAACACCGGGGAGCTGTTTTTT
>TRBD2|TRBJ2-2|TRBV24-1|-
CATSDRTSGGGLFF
TGTGCCACCAGTGACCGGACTAGCGGGGGGGGGCTGTTTTTT
>TRBD2|TRBJ2-1|TRBV19|-
CASSILSGGARNEQFF
TGTGCCAGTAGTATTCTCTCCGGGGGGGCCCGCAATGAGCAGTTCTTC
>-|TRBJ2-7|TRBV5-1|-
CASTGLGYEQYF
TGCGCCAGCACAGGGCTCGGCTACGAGCAGTACTTC
>-|TRBJ2-2|TRBV3-1/TRBV3-2|-
CASSREGVTGELFF
TGTGCCAGCAGCCGGGAGGGGGTCACCGGGGAGCTGTTTTTT
>TRBD1|TRBJ1-2|TRBV11-1|few
CASSPGTGGGGYTF
TGTGCCAGCAGCCCCGGGACAGGGGGCGGCGGCTACACCTTC
>TRBD2|TRBJ2-1|TRBV28|-
CASSGLLSGRGANEQFF
TGTGCCAGCTCCGGCTTACTTAGCGGGAGAGGGGCCAATGAGCAGTTCTTC
>-|TRBJ2-1|TRBV11-1|-
CASSPRDEQFF
TGTGCCAGCAGCCCCCGGGATGAGCAGTTCTTC
>TRBD1|TRBJ2-6|TRBV2|-
CASSRDRTSSGANVLTF
TGTGCCAGCAGTAGGGACAGGACCTCCTCTGGGGCCAACGTCCTGACTTTC
>TRBD1|TRBJ2-7|TRBV7-3|-
CASSRTGLYEQYF
TGTGCCAGCAGCCGGACAGGGCTCTACGAGCAGTACTTC
>-|TRBJ2-7|TRBV25-1|-
CASSESAGFEQYF
TGTGCCAGCAGTGAGTCTGCAGGGTTCGAGCAGTACTTC
>-|TRBJ1-6|TRBV5-1|-
CASSLGDSSYNSPLHF
TGCGCCAGCAGTCTCGGGGATAGCTCCTATAATTCACCCCTCCACTTT
>TRBD2|TRBJ2-2|TRBV7-3|-
CASSLGGGRGTGELFF
TGTGCCAGCAGCTTAGGGGGAGGGAGAGGCACCGGGGAGCTGTTTTTT
>TRBD2|TRBJ2-5|TRBV7-9|-
CASSRGTSGVPYQETQYF
TGTGCCAGCAGCAGAGGGACTAGCGGAGTACCGTACCAAGAGACCCAGTACTTC
>TRBD2|TRBJ2-5|TRBV24-1|-
CATGFSAGGLGRVETQYF
TGTGCCACCGGATTTTCAGCGGGGGGGCTGGGGCGTGTTGAGACCCAGTACTTC
>-|TRBJ1-4|TRBV7-6|-
CASSLNWLQANEKLFF
TGTGCCAGCAGCTTAAATTGGCTGCAGGCGAATGAAAAACTGTTTTTT
>TRBD2|TRBJ2-1|TRBV3-1/TRBV3-2|-
CASSQASGLAGVNEQFF
TGTGCCAGCAGCCAAGCCTCGGGACTAGCGGGAGTAAATGAGCAGTTCTTC
>TRBD2|TRBJ2-3|TRBV24-1|-
CATSDSREAEPLSGATDTQYF
TGTGCCACCAGTGACAGCCGGGAGGCGGAACCTTTATCGGGCGCGACAGATACGCAGTATTTT
>-|TRBJ1-2|TRBV21-1|-
CASSKAPQNYGYTF
TGTGCCAGCAGCAAAGCCCCCCAAAACTATGGCTACACCTTC
>-|TRBJ2-7|TRBV7-9|-
CASSNRQVWGEQYF
TGTGCCAGCAGCAACCGACAGGTGTGGGGCGAGCAGTACTTC
>TRBD2|TRBJ2-1|TRBV19|-
CASRLAGAFIDEQFF
TGTGCCAGTCGCCTAGCGGGAGCGTTTATTGATGAGCAGTTCTTC
>-|TRBJ2-1|TRBV11-3|-
CASSLSGYNEQFF
TGTGCCAGCAGCTTAAGCGGTTACAATGAGCAGTTCTTC
>-|TRBJ1-6|TRBV9|once
CASSPTVSYNSPLHF
TGTGCCAGCAGCCCGACAGTTTCCTATAATTCACCCCTCCACTTT
>TRBD2|TRBJ2-3|TRBV7-9|-
CASSSEGLAEADTQYF
TGTGCCAGCAGCTCAGAGGGACTAGCGGAAGCAGATACGCAGTATTTT
>TRBD1|TRBJ1-3|TRBV5-1|-
CASSFQTGALSGNTIYF
TGCGCCAGCAGCTTTCAGACAGGGGCTCTCTCTGGAAACACCATATATTTT
>TRBD2|TRBJ2-2|TRBV19|-
CASSPGAGASTGELFF
TGTGCCAGTAGTCCTGGAGCGGGAGCGAGCACCGGGGAGCTGTTTTTT
>-|TRBJ2-7|TRBV6-6|-
CASSPPGLGTSSYEQYF
TGTGCCAGCAGTCCACCGGGACTCGGGACCAGCTCCTACGAGCAGTACTTC
>-|TRBJ1-1|TRBV9|-
CASSVDQGSFMNTEAFF
TGTGCCAGCAGCGTAGACCAGGGATCGTTCATGAACACTGAAGCTTTCTTT
>-|TRBJ2-3|TRBV5-1|-
CASSLGSGGFTDTQYF
TGCGCCAGCAGCTTGGGCTCTGGGGGCTTCACAGATACGCAGTATTTT
>-|TRBJ1-1|TRBV7-9|-
CASSAVSPNTEAFF
TGTGCCAGCAGCGCAGTGTCTCCGAACACTGAAGCTTTCTTT
>-|TRBJ1-6|TRBV6-5|-
CASSYAGPRSPLHF
TGTGCCAGCAGTTACGCAGGGCCTCGTTCACCCCTCCACTTT
>TRBD1|TRBJ2-7|TRBV9|-
CASSPRQGLGYEQYF
TGTGCCAGCAGCCCCCGACAGGGGTTAGGATACGAGCAGTACTTC
>-|TRBJ1-1|TRBV2|-
CASSDIRGGLPEAFF
TGTGCCAGCAGTGATATTAGGGGAGGGCTGCCTGAAGCTTTCTTT
>-|TRBJ2-5|TRBV9|once
CASSVSTEETQYF
TGTGCCAGCAGCGTTTCAACAGAAGAGACCCAGTACTTC
>-|TRBJ2-2|TRBV7-7|-
CATGGRGTTNTGELFF
TGTGCTACCGGCGGGCGGGGGACAACGAACACCGGGGAGCTGTTTTTT
>TRBD1|TRBJ1-4|TRBV10-3|-
CAIRDRGDEKLFF
TGTGCCATCAGGGACAGGGGAGATGAAAAACTGTTTTTT
>-|TRBJ1-5|TRBV6-7|few
CASSYPLIKLLQGIWQPQHF
TGTGCCAGCAGTTACCCTCTCATAAAACTCCTACAGGGTATCTGGCAGCCCCAGCATTTT
>TRBD2|TRBJ2-7|TRBV28|-
CASSFSGRAEQYF
TGTGCCAGCAGTTTTTCGGGGAGGGCCGAGCAGTACTTC
>TRBD1|TRBJ2-2|TRBV19|-
CASRTGTGELFF
TGTGCCAGTAGGACAGGGACCGGGGAGCTGTTTTTT
>-|TRBJ1-5|TRBV28|-
CASSLPLSNQPQHF
TGTGCCAGCAGTTTGCCACTCAGCAATCAGCCCCAGCATTTT
>TRBD1|TRBJ2-1|TRBV2|-
CASRPGTAYNEQFF
TGTGCCAGCAGACCCGGGACAGCCTACAATGAGCAGTTCTTC
>-|TRBJ1-2|TRBV5-4|-
CASSLEEPGNGYTF
TGTGCCAGCAGCTTGGAAGAGCCAGGGAATGGCTACACCTTC
>TRBD2|TRBJ2-5|TRBV6-5|-
CASSYSGGKVTQYF
TGTGCCAGCAGTTACTCGGGGGGGAAGGTGACCCAGTACTTC
>TRBD2|TRBJ2-5|TRBV28|-
CASSLTSGRGPRQETQYF
TGTGCCAGCAGTCTGACTAGCGGGAGGGGTCCCCGTCAAGAGACCCAGTACTTC
>-|TRBJ1-4|TRBV5-1|-
CASSLGATAGGNEKLFF
TGCGCCAGCAGCTTGGGTGCCACCGCCGGGGGTAATGAAAAACTGTTTTTT
>-|TRBJ1-2|TRBV7-9|-
CASSSNPGMSGYTF
TGTGCCAGCAGCTCAAACCCCGGGATGAGTGGCTACACCTTC
>TRBD2|TRBJ2-1|TRBV5-6|once
CASSPLGGGAQNEQFF
TGTGCCAGCAGCCCCCTGGGCGGGGGGGCCCAAAATGAGCAGTTCTTC
>TRBD1|TRBJ2-5|TRBV11-2|-
CASSLGYRGQETQYF
TGTGCCAGCAGCTTAGGATACAGGGGGCAAGAGACCCAGTACTTC